This paragraph reports one T cell receptor beta chain. The junction and the germline gene differ at one end; a read error may be behind it. This sample stems from a study of blood T cell repertoires in COVID-19. In the study overall: Acute-phase and convalescent COVID-19 samples originated in the United States, Italy and Spain. T cells, B-cell-depleted T cells, or PBMCs provided the cDNA or gDNA that served as material.

Per the original data handling: Reference gene primer amplification gave nucleated cell count estimates. The method was immunoSEQ multiplex PCR; TCRdb's version includes in-frame clones alone and lacks a portion of them. The V and J calls and clone size were taken over from that table, and D and trimming were inferred from the DNA. The data contain approximately 140,000 clones, 75% to 90% of them singletons. Germline V gene data show CDR1 as SSHAT and CDR2 as FNYEAQ (reference sequence). The CDR3 is made up of 18 amino acids. The chain has TRBV7-7 and TRBJ2-5, with 7 bases lining up with TRBD2. The sequence was collected from a man aged 70-80 years with acute or convalescent COVID-19. Sequenced material: peripheral blood. The CDR3 DNA follows: TGTGCTAGCAGCTTCAAACCCCCGGACGGGGGACTACAAGAGACCCAGTACTTC. This encodes CASSFKPPDGGLQETQYF.